The subject of this entry is one T cell receptor beta chain. Its antigen is still unknown. Trimming pared 4 bases from V and 4 bases from J, leaving 13 bases between. The CDR3 loop spans 14 amino acids. Germline CDR1 MDHEN, CDR2 SYDVKM. Libraries were prepared by immunoSEQ multiplex PCR; TCRdb keeps only in-frame clonotypes and omits some of them. This sample has tens of thousands of clones, with approximately 96% found just once. These data are taken from a study of graft-versus-host responses after intestinal transplantation. Study details: The transplants performed in recipients were multivisceral, liver-intestinal, or isolated intestinal. Whole-study results and caveats: Patients with graft-donor T cell macrochimerism had high graft-versus-host to host-versus-graft clonal ratios in allografts. Circulating GvH clones peaking coincided with falling HvG clones soon after transplant.

The V gene is TRBV28, the J gene TRBJ1-1, with D possibly TRBD1 on 5 matching bases. The material sequenced was unstimulated CD8+ T cells sorted from spleen or lymph node cells, taken before transplant. This TCR came from a human donor who was the organ donor for an intestinal transplant. CDR3 coding DNA: TGTGCCAGCAGTTCAGCACAGAGGGGCACTGAAGCTTTCTTT. As protein: CASSSAQRGTEAFF.